The 22 T cell receptor beta chains below come from one sample, sequenced in a study of identical twins. MiXCR, run by TCRdb on the 5' RACE reads, gives a single entry per CDR3 protein. The sample contains 550,000 to 700,000 distinct CDR3 sequences, 21% of which appear only once. Separately, the same data were catalogued under a study of T cells expressing NK-cell markers.

The sample was PBMCs. All receptors derive from a woman aged 18-35 years in good health.

The table lists this clonotype with a few counts. The rearrangement joins TRBV15 to TRBJ2-7; D not resolved. V was shortened by 4 bases and J by 2 bases, with 9 bases between the two germline ends. The CDR3 has 13 residues. Germline CDR1 reads LNHNV; CDR2 reads YYDKDF (reference sequence). Here the CDR3 reads CATSMADPYEQYF. CDR3 nucleotides: TGTGCCACCAGCATGGCAGATCCCTACGAGCAGTACTTC.

This clonotype was counted between two and nine times. The chain recombines TRBV7-9 with TRBJ2-7; TRBD1 agrees at 11 bases. This CDR3 region has 15 residues. Germline trimming cut 5 bases from V and 7 bases from J; bases unmatched to any gene: 10. Germline CDR1 and CDR2: SEHNR and FQNEAQ (reference sequence). The CDR3 loop is CASSQGQGAMKEQYF. CDR3 in DNA: TGTGCCAGCAGCCAAGGACAGGGGGCAATGAAAGAGCAGTACTTC.

The sample holds a few counts of this clonotype. The chain carries TRBV12-3 or TRBV12-4 and TRBJ2-1; 7 bases agree with TRBD1. V was pared by 6 bases and J by 4 bases, with 9 bases of the junction left unmatched. The CDR3 covers 15 residues. CDR3 coding DNA: TGTGCCAGCAGCGGAAGGACAGGACGTTACAATGAGCAGTTCTTC. Residues: CASSGRTGRYNEQFF.

This clonotype showed up just a few times. The chain carries TRBV20-1 and TRBJ1-3; 7 positions agree with TRBD1. The trim removed 3 bases at V and 7 bases at J, leaving 6 bases unmatched. CDR1 and CDR2 (germline): DFQATT, SNEGSKA (reference sequence). The CDR3 covers 13 residues. The CDR3 DNA reads TGCAGTGCTAGTTACAGGGGAAGCAACACCATATATTTT. As protein: CSASYRGSNTIYF.

The rearrangement joins TRBV7-8 to TRBJ2-7; D ambiguous. Trimming shortened V by 4 bases and J by 5 bases, and 18 bases separated the two germline ends. The CDR3 loop spans 15 amino acids. Germline CDR1 and CDR2: SGHVS and FQNEAQ. The CDR3 DNA reads as TGTGCCAGCAGCTCGCAACATCGGTCTACTCACGAGCAGTACTTC. Translation: CASSSQHRSTHEQYF.

In this sample, this clonotype turned up a few times. This rearrangement joins TRBV7-3 to TRBJ2-7; TRBD2 matches 13 bases. Germline CDR1 SGHTA, CDR2 FQGTGA. J lost 7 bases, V lost 5 bases, and 11 bases had no gene match. This CDR3 comprises 16 residues. The CDR3 here is CASSPGLAGELEEQYF. Written as DNA, the CDR3 is TGTGCCAGCAGCCCAGGACTAGCGGGGGAACTTGAAGAGCAGTACTTC.

The genes are TRBV29-1 and TRBJ2-5, with D tentatively TRBD1 or TRBD2 (6 bases each). This CDR3 has 12 amino acids. The germline V and J ends were trimmed by 8 bases and 2 bases, with 12 bases remaining between them. Germline CDR1 is SQVTM and CDR2 is ANQGSEA. The CDR3 spells CSFGGRQETQYF. For the CDR3, the DNA is TGCAGCTTTGGGGGGCGACAAGAGACCCAGTACTTC.

The rearrangement links TRBV6-6 to TRBJ1-6, with unresolved D. Germline-derived CDR1 and CDR2 are MNHNY and SVGAGI (reference sequence). This CDR3 contains 12 residues. The V gene lost 6 bases and the J gene lost 12 bases, with 12 bases spanning the gap. CDR3 bases: TGTGCCAGCAGCCTCGGCGAGGTACCCCTCCACTTT. This sequence encodes CASSLGEVPLHF.

This clonotype was seen a few times. The rearrangement links TRBV10-3 to TRBJ2-1; 7 positions match TRBD2. Per the germline V gene, CDR1 is ENHRY and CDR2 is SYGVKD. V shed 8 bases and J 8 bases; nucleotides not matched to a gene: 9. The CDR3 spans 13 residues. CDR3 DNA sequence: TGTGCCATCTTTGGGGGGGACGGGTATGAGCAGTTCTTC. It yields the protein CAIFGGDGYEQFF.

The table lists this clonotype with many counts. The chain couples TRBV6-2 or TRBV6-3 to TRBJ2-1, with D possibly TRBD1 on 6 matching bases. Between the trimmed V and J ends, which lost 3 bases and 0 bases, there was a span of 12 bases. Germline CDR1 is MNHEY and CDR2 is SVGEGT. The CDR3 spans 16 residues. This CDR3 reads CASSYAADSSYNEQFF. The CDR3 DNA follows: TGTGCCAGCAGTTATGCAGCGGACAGCTCCTACAATGAGCAGTTCTTC.

The rearrangement uses TRBV20-1 and TRBJ2-1, with D perhaps TRBD1 or TRBD2 (6 bases each). The V end was cut by 2 bases, the J end by 16 bases, with 15 bases between. Germline-derived CDR1 and CDR2 are DFQATT and SNEGSKA (reference sequence). This CDR3 comprises 11 residues. CDR3 sequence reads: CSARSGQRAFF. The CDR3, as DNA: TGCAGTGCTAGATCCGGACAGCGGGCCTTCTTC.

This clonotype has just a few counts. The chain joins TRBV5-6 to TRBJ2-5; possible D gene TRBD2, 6 bases. CDR3 size: 13 residues. Germline CDR1 is SGHDT and CDR2 is YYEEEE. Trimming removed 4 bases from V and 6 bases from J, with 13 bases in between. The CDR3 DNA reads as TGTGCCAGCAGCCCGGGGACTCCAAAGACCCAGTACTTC. It translates to CASSPGTPKTQYF.

This clonotype showed up many times. The chain carries TRBV7-9 and TRBJ2-1, with TRBD2 identical over 8 bases. CDR3 length: 15 amino acids. The V and J ends lost 0 bases and 6 bases, in that order; junction bases with no gene match: 4. CDR1 and CDR2 from the germline V gene are SEHNR and FQNEAQ (reference sequence). The CDR3 DNA reads TGTGCCAGCAGCTTAGCTGGACTAGCTTCCAATGAGCAGTTCTTC. Translation: CASSLAGLASNEQFF.

This clonotype was observed a handful of times. The rearrangement uses TRBV4-3 and TRBJ2-3; D is ambiguous. The CDR3 runs to 16 residues. V was trimmed by 4 bases and J by 6 bases, leaving 20 bases between them. The germline V gene encodes CDR1 LGHNA and CDR2 YSLEER. CDR3 in amino acids: CASSPQAVSRMDTQYF. DNA for the CDR3: TGCGCCAGCAGCCCCCAGGCGGTTTCGAGGATGGATACGCAGTATTTT.

The chain combines TRBV27 with TRBJ2-1; a possible D gene is TRBD1 (6 bases). The CDR3 extends over 14 amino acids. CDR1 and CDR2 (germline): MNHEY, SMNVEV (reference sequence). Trimming stripped 2 bases from V and 9 bases from J, with 14 bases between. The CDR3 loop reads CASSLHRAGGEQFF. In nucleotides, the CDR3 is TGTGCCAGCAGTTTACACAGGGCTGGAGGTGAGCAGTTCTTC.

By sample fraction, this clonotype is medium-sized. The rearrangement links TRBV13 to TRBJ2-1, with no clear D. The CDR3 runs 13 residues. Germline-derived CDR1 and CDR2 are PRHDT and FYEKMQ (reference sequence). V was clipped by 5 bases and J by 4 bases, with 9 bases between them. In DNA, the CDR3 is TGTGCCAGCAGCCCAAAAGGGTACAATGAGCAGTTCTTC. Its translation is CASSPKGYNEQFF. Full variable domain (missing parts from reference TRBV13 and TRBJ2-1): AAGVIQSPRHLIKEKRETATLKCYPIPRHDTVYWYQQGPGQDPQFLISFYEKMQSDKGSIPDRFSAQQFSDYHSELNMSSLELGDSALYFCASSPKGYNEQFFGPGTRLTVL.

Comment on this clonotype: It may be a read error: a sequence one base away is much more abundant. The chain carries TRBV7-6 and TRBJ2-7; D gene unclear. The CDR3 runs to 16 residues. V shed 2 bases and J shed 5 bases, with 19 bases lying between them. Germline loops: CDR1 SGHVS, CDR2 FNYEAQ. CDR3 DNA sequence: TGTGCCAGCAGCTTAAGCCCTAGACGAATCCTTGACGAGCAGTACTTC. Encoded protein: CASSLSPRRILDEQYF.

This clonotype was picked up a small number of times. The chain carries TRBV10-3 and TRBJ2-6, with D possibly being TRBD2 (6 bases). Trimming took off 8 bases at V and 0 bases at J, with 11 bases between the two ends. The CDR3 contains 15 residues. Germline V gene sequence: CDR1 ENHRY, CDR2 SYGVKD. The CDR3: CAIGTSYSGANVLTF. DNA of the CDR3: TGTGCCATCGGGACTTCATACTCTGGGGCCAACGTCCTGACTTTC.

This chain joins TRBV10-3 and TRBJ2-3; D is unresolved. Deletions cut 0 bases from V and 4 bases from J, with 8 bases between. The CDR3 spans 14 residues. Looked up from germline, CDR1 is ENHRY and CDR2 is SYGVKD. In nucleotides, the CDR3 is TGTGCCATCAGTGAGTCTAGAGGATCAGATACGCAGTATTTT. Its translation: CAISESRGSDTQYF.

This clonotype came up a few times. CDR3 amino acids: CASSHVGSGEAFF. The CDR3 coding sequence is TGCGCCAGCAGCCATGTGGGTTCGGGGGAAGCTTTCTTT. The chain has TRBV4-3 and TRBJ1-1; no firm D call. The CDR3 totals 13 residues. Trimming took 3 bases from V and 8 from J, leaving 13 bases between them. From germline, CDR1 is LGHNA and CDR2 YSLEER.

This clonotype was picked up many times. The gene calls are TRBV28 and TRBJ2-3, with D possibly TRBD1 on 6 matching bases. Deletions cut 4 bases from V and 6 bases from J, with 17 bases between. The germline CDR1 and CDR2 sequences are MDHEN and SYDVKM. This CDR3 is 15 amino acids long. DNA of the CDR3: TGTGCCAGCAGTTCTCAAGTCCAGGGGCTGGATACGCAGTATTTT. It yields the protein CASSSQVQGLDTQYF.

This clonotype occurred many times. The chain has TRBV20-1 and TRBJ2-2; possible D gene TRBD1, 5 bases. Germline lookup yields CDR1 DFQATT and CDR2 SNEGSKA (reference sequence). Trimming pared 5 bases from V and 6 bases from J, leaving 13 bases between. The CDR3 runs 13 residues. CDR3 sequence (DNA): TGCAGTGCTCTGGAACAGGTGGCCGGGGAGCTGTTTTTT. Its protein is CSALEQVAGELFF.